This TCR beta chain was found in a study of brain metastases from non-small cell lung cancer. As for this clone: The junction departs from the called germline gene at one end, perhaps through a read error.

The germline V gene encodes CDR1 LNHNV and CDR2 YYDKDF (reference sequence). This CDR3 is 14 amino acids long. Measured with immunoSEQ multiplex PCR; TCRdb has only the in-frame clones, and not every one. This table holds approximately 1,500 clones, roughly 79% found once. The specimen was tumor-adjacent normal tissue. This clonotype originated in a donor aged 40 or older with non-small cell lung cancer. V is TRBV15 and J is TRBJ2-7, with 7 bases lining up with TRBD1. The CDR3 nucleotides are TGTACCACCAGCAGAGAAGGGGGCAAATACGAGCAGTACTTC. This sequence encodes CTTSREGGKYEQYF. Combining the CDR3 with reference TRBV15 and TRBJ2-7 gives the whole variable domain DAMVIQNPRYQVTQFGKPVTLSCSQTLNHNVMYWYQQKSSQAPKLLFHYYDKDFNNEADTPDNFQSRRPNTSFCFLDIRSPGLGDTAMYLCTTSREGGKYEQYFGPGTRLTVT.